This entry describes one T cell receptor beta chain. The sample belongs to a study of blood T cell repertoires in COVID-19. About the research overall: COVID-19 samples from acute and convalescent phases originated in the United States, Italy and Spain. Sample material is recorded as cDNA or gDNA derived from T cells, B-cell-depleted T cells, or PBMCs.

Authors' analysis steps: Using reference gene primer amplification, nucleated cell counts were estimated. Some clones are missing from TCRdb's copy, which holds only in-frame ones; the method was immunoSEQ multiplex PCR. V, J and clone size derive from that table, while D and trimming were established from the DNA sequence. The sample lists about 220,000 clones, 82% occurring once. While infection was still active, Seattle patients were enrolled and then followed longitudinally. The CDR3 extends over 16 amino acids. From germline, CDR1 is SGHTA and CDR2 FQGNSA. The ends were cut back, 5 bases at V and 4 bases at J, with 17 bases in the middle.

Sequenced input: peripheral blood. This chain links TRBV7-2 with TRBJ2-2, with D tentatively TRBD2 (6 bases). This receptor was identified in a woman aged 70-85 years with COVID-19, enrolled during active disease. In DNA, the CDR3 is TGTGCCAGCAGCAAACGCCGCGCGGGATCCACCGGGGAGCTGTTTTTT. Protein sequence: CASSKRRAGSTGELFF.